This TCR beta chain was recorded in a study of patients and donors after allogeneic stem cell transplantation. From the RT-PCR reads, TCRdb called clonotypes with MiXCR, one entry per CDR3 protein. The profile covers 24,000 or so distinct CDR3 sequences, with under 30% appearing a single time and around 45% taken by the ten largest. Germline assignment: CDR1 MNHEY and CDR2 SVGAGI. Losses at the gene ends were 0 bases for V and 11 bases for J; bases not matched to a gene: 3. The CDR3 is 14 residues long. Material for sequencing was blood, either unsorted or a sorted T cell fraction (not recorded which). The sequence was obtained from a human donor who was either an allogeneic HSCT recipient or a stem cell or donor lymphocyte infusion donor (not recorded which). It is not recorded whose cells these are; they may come from a transplant donor. J is TRBJ1-4 and V is TRBV6-5; TRBD1 agrees at 10 bases. The CDR3 bases are TGTGCCAGCAGTTACTCGAGGACAGGGGGTAAACTGTTTTTT. It encodes CASSYSRTGGKLFF.